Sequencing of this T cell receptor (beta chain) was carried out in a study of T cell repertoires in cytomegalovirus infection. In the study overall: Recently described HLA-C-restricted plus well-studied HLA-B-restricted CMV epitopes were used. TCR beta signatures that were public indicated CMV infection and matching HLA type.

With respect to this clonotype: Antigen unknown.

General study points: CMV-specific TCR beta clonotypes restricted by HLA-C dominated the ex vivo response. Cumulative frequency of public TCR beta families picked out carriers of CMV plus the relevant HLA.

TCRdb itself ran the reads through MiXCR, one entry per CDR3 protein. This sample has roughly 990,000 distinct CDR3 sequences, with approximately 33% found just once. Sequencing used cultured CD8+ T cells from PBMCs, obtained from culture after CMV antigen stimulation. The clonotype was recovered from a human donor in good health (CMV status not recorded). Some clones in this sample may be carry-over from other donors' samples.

CDR3 DNA sequence: TGTGCCAGCAGCTTAAGTCCTTTCGGGATCAATGAGCAGTTCTTC. Its translation is CASSLSPFGINEQFF. This sequence joins TRBV5-8 and TRBJ2-1; D perhaps matches TRBD2 (5 bases). CDR1 and CDR2 from the germline V gene are SGHTS and YDEGEE. This CDR3 contains 15 residues. Trimming stripped 2 bases from V and 6 bases from J, with 15 bases between.